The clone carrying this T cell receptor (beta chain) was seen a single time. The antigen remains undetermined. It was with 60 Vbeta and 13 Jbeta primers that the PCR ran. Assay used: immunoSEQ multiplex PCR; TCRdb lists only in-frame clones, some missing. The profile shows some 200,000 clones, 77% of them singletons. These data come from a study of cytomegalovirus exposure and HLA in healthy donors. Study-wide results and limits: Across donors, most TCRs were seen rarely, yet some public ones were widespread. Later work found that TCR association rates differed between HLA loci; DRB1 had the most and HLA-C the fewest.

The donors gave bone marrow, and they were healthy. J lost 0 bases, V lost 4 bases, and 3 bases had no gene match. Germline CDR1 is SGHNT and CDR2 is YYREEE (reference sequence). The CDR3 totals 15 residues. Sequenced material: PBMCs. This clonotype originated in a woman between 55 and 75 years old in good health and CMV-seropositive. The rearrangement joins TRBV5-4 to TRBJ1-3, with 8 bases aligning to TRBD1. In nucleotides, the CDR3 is TGTGCCAGCAGCAACAGGGGGAACTCTGGAAACACCATATATTTT. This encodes CASSNRGNSGNTIYF.